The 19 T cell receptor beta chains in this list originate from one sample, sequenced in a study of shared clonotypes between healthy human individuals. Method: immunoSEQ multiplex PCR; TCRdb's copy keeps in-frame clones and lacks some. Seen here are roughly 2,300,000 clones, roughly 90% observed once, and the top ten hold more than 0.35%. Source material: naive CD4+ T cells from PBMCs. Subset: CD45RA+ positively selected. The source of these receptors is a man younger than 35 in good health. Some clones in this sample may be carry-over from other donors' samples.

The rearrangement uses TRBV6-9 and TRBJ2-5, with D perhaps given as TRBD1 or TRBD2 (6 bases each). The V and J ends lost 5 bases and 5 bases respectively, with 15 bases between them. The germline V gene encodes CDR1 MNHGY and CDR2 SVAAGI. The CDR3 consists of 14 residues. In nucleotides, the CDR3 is TGTGCCAGCAGTCCCCCTTTAGGGGGGGAGACCCAGTACTTC. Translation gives CASSPPLGGETQYF.

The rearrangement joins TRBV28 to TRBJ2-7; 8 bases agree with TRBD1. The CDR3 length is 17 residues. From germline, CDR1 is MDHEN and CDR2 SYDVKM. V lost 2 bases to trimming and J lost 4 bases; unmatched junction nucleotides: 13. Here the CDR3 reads CASSLRGLQGVGYEQYF. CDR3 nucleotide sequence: TGTGCCAGCAGTTTACGGGGCCTACAGGGGGTAGGGTACGAGCAGTACTTC.

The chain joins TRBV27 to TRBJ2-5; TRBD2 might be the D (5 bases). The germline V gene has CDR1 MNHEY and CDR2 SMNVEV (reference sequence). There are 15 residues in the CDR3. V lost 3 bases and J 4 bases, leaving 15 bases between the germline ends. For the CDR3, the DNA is TGTGCCAGCAGTTTCACTAGTGGGTACGGAGAGACCCAGTACTTC. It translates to CASSFTSGYGETQYF.

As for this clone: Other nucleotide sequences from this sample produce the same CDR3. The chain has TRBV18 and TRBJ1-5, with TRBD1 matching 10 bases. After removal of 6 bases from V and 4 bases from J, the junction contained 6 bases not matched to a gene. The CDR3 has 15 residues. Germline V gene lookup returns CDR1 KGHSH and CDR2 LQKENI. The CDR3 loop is CASSRGTGDNQPQHF. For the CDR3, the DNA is TGTGCCAGCTCCCGGGGGACAGGGGATAATCAGCCCCAGCATTTT.

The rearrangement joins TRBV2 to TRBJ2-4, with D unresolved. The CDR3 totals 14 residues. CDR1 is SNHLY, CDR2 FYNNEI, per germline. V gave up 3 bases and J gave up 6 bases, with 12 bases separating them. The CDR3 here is CASSDSLQLNIQYF. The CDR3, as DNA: TGTGCCAGCAGTGACAGCTTACAATTAAACATTCAGTACTTC.

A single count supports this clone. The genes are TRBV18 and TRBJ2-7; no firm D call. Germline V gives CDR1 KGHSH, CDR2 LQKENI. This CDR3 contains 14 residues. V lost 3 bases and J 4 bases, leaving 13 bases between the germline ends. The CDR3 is CASSPAGFDYEQYF. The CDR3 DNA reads TGTGCCAGCTCACCGGCAGGATTCGATTACGAGCAGTACTTC.

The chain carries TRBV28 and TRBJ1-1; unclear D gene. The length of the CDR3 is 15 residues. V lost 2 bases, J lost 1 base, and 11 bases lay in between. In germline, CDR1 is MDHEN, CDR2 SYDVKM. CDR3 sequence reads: CASSLRLAWNTEAFF. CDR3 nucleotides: TGTGCCAGCAGTTTACGGCTGGCCTGGAACACTGAAGCTTTCTTT.

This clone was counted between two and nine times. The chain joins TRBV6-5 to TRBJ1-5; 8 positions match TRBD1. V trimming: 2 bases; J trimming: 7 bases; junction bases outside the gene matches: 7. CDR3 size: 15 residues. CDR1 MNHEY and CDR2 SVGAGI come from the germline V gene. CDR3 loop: CASSYNRQGTQPQHF. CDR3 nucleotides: TGTGCCAGCAGTTACAATCGACAGGGGACACAGCCCCAGCATTTT.

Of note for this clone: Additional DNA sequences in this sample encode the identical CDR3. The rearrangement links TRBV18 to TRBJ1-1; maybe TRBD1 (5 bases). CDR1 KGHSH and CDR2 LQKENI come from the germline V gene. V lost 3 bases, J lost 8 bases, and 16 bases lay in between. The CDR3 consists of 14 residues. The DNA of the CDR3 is TGTGCCAGCTCACCCCAACAAGGGGCGTCGGAAGCTTTCTTT. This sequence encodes CASSPQQGASEAFF.

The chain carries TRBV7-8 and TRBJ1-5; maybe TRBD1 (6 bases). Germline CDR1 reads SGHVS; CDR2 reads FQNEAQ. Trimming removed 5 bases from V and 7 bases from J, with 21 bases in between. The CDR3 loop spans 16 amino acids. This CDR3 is CASSRLSLQGGQPQHF. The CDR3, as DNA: TGTGCCAGCAGCCGGCTATCCTTACAGGGAGGGCAGCCCCAGCATTTT. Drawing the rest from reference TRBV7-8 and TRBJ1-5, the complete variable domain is GAGVSQSPRYKVAKRGQDVALRCDPISGHVSLFWYQQALGQGPEFLTYFQNEAQLDKSGLPSDRFFAERPEGSVSTLKIQRTQQEDSAVYLCASSRLSLQGGQPQHFGDGTRLSIL.

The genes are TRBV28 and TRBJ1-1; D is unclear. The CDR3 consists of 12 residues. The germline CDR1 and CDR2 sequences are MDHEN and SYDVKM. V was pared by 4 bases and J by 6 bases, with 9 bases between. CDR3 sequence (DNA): TGTGCCAGCAGTTCCCGTGGTCCTGAAGCTTTCTTT. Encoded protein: CASSSRGPEAFF.

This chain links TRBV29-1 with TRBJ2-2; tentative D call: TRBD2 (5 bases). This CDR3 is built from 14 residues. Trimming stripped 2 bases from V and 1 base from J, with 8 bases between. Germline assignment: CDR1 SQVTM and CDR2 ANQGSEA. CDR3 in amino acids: CSVETAENTGELFF. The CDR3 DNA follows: TGCAGCGTTGAAACAGCGGAGAACACCGGGGAGCTGTTTTTT.

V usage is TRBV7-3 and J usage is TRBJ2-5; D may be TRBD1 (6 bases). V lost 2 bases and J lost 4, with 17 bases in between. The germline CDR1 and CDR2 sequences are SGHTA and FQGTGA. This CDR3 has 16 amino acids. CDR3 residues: CASSLHGRGLAETQYF. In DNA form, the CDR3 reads TGTGCCAGCAGCTTACATGGCAGGGGTCTTGCAGAGACCCAGTACTTC.

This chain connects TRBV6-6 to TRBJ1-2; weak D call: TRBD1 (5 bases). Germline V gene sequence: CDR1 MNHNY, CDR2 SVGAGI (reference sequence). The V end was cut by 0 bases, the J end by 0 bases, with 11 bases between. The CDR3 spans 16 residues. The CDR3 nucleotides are TGTGCCAGCAGTTACTCGAGACAGAGCTCTAACTATGGCTACACCTTC. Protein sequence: CASSYSRQSSNYGYTF.

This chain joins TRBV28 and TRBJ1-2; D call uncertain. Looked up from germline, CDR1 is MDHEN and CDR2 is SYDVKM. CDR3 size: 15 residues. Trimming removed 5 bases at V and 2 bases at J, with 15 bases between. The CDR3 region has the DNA TGTGCCAGCAGTGTGACCCCACTGAGGAACTATGGCTACACCTTC. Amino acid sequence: CASSVTPLRNYGYTF.

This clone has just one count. The CDR3, as DNA: TGTGCCAGCAGCTTAGATGGGACTAGCGGGAGGAGGTATGAGCAGTTCTTC. It encodes CASSLDGTSGRRYEQFF. The chain links TRBV11-3 to TRBJ2-1; TRBD2 matches at 15 bases. The CDR3 is made up of 17 amino acids. CDR1 is SGHNT, CDR2 YENEEA, per germline. Germline trimming cut 0 bases from V and 8 bases from J; bases unmatched to any gene: 5.

The chain's CDR3 is CASRTVSGVNGYTF. The CDR3 nucleotides read TGCGCCAGCAGGACAGTCAGCGGCGTCAATGGCTACACCTTC. The chain recombines TRBV5-1 with TRBJ1-2; maybe TRBD1 (5 bases). This CDR3 region has 14 residues. V lost 5 bases and J 6 bases, leaving 17 bases between the germline ends. CDR1 is SGHRS, CDR2 YFSETQ, per germline.

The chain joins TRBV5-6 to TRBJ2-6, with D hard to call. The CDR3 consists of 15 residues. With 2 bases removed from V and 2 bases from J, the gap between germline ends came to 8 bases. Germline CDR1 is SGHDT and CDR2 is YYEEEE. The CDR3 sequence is CASSFPLTGANVLTF. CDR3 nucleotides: TGTGCCAGCAGCTTCCCCCTAACTGGGGCCAACGTCCTGACTTTC.

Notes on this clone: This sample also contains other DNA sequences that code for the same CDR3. The CDR3 loop reads CASSLNPGNEQFF. The CDR3 nucleotides read TGCGCCAGCAGCTTAAACCCCGGCAATGAGCAGTTCTTC. J is TRBJ2-1 and V is TRBV5-1; D gene uncertain. CDR1 SGHRS and CDR2 YFSETQ come from the germline V gene. Deletions cut 2 bases from V and 6 bases from J, with 9 bases between. The CDR3 is made up of 13 amino acids.